This T cell receptor beta chain is from a study of blood T cell repertoires in COVID-19 (dated by TCRdb to 2020 to 2021). Describing the broader study: Samples from collaborators originated in the United States, Italy and Spain and spanned both the acute and convalescent phases of COVID-19. The samples were drawn from two sources: the first 160 participants of the ongoing ImmuneRACE study, and 950 to 1,500 subjects contributed by 6 global collaborators. The material from the prospective study consisted of cDNA or gDNA derived from T cells, B-cell-depleted T cells, or PBMCs. Where HLA class I and class II types were available, the types were taken from metadata supplied by the sample provider, not from assay-based typing. Sample metadata almost always included a de-identified subject ID, COVID-19 status, age in years and sex. The repertoires were made available in a free public database intended to serve as a resource for research on the immune response to SARS-CoV-2. Deeply sampled blood TCRbeta repertoires from subjects exposed to, actively infected with, or recovered from COVID-19 were included in the dataset. What the study reported, not specific to this receptor: How much clinical and demographic metadata was included differed by source and by participant, and the metadata was provided uncurated.

Relative to germline, V is missing 4 bases and J is missing 8 bases, with 3 bases of the junction outside any gene match. Reading from cysteine to phenylalanine, the CDR3 counts 13 amino acids. Only the CDR3 DNA stays, 39 bases, in frame from base 1. The immunoSEQ Assay, a bias-controlled multiplex PCR, was used to amplify TCRbeta CDR3 regions from genomic DNA. The authors' analysis ran thus. The number of nucleated cells in each sample was estimated from the amplification of reference gene primers within the assay. Sequence reads were collapsed and filtered to measure the absolute abundance of every unique TCRbeta CDR3 rearrangement. For each sample, productive Simpson clonality was calculated as the square root of Simpson's diversity index across productive rearrangements. TCRdb obtained this table from immuneACCESS and retained in-frame rearrangements with V and J assigned. These tables miss some clones; where compared with another copy, unresolved V genes account for less than half of the shortfall, and the remainder is unexplained. Clone size and the V and J calls come from that table; the DNA yielded D and trimming. Within this sample are hundreds of thousands of clones, with 90% of them counted one time only. The top ten constitute 1.2% of the sample.

Participants in the prospective study were aged about 18 to 100 years, lived in 24 United States geographic areas, and enrolled through a virtual design. In the prospective study, cohorts were assigned on the basis of participant-reported clinical history obtained from a screening survey and a study questionnaire. Recovered participants in ImmuneRACE Cohort 3 were defined by two consecutive negative NP/OP PCR tests, clearance by a healthcare professional, or resolution of symptoms. Mobile phlebotomists in the prospective study collected whole blood, serum and a nasopharyngeal or oropharyngeal swab from every participant. Prospective study participants could optionally give additional blood draws and questionnaires over an approximately 2-month period. Blood samples from the prospective study were shipped frozen or at room temperature prior to DNA extraction. Points on this clone: It lacks a known antigen. Per-nucleotide qualities are absent, and no much larger clonotype sits a single base away. This specimen includes other DNA sequences encoding the same CDR3.

This clonotype was obtained from a man aged 25-40 years who had recovered from COVID-19. The rearrangement combines TRBV12-3 or TRBV12-4 with TRBJ2-1; TRBD1 fits 9 bases in the junction. The sequencing input was PBMCs or T cells enriched from blood (not recorded which). CDR3 loop: CASSSGQGHEQFF. The nucleotide sequence is given as TGTGCCAGCAGTTCTGGACAGGGGCATGAGCAGTTCTTC.